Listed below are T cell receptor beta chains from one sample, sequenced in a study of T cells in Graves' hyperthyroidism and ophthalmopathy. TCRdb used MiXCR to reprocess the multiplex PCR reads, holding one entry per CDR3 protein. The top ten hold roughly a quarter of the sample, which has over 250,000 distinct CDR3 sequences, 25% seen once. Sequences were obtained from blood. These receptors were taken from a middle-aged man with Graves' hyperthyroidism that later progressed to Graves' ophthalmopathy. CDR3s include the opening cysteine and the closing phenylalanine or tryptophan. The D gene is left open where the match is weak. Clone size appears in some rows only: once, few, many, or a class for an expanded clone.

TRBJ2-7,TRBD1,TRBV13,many,CASSTQGEHEQYF,TGTGCCAGCAGCACCCAGGGGGAACACGAGCAGTACTTC
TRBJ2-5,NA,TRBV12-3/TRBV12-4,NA,CASSPSLENKQTRYF,TGTGCCAGCAGCCCCAGCCTGGAAAACAAACAGACCCGGTACTTC
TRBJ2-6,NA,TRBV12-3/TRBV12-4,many,CASTPRRVGANVLTF,TGTGCCAGCACCCCTAGAAGGGTAGGGGCCAACGTCCTGACTTTC
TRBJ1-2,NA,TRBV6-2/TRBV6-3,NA,CASRIDSGYGYTF,TGTGCCAGCAGAATCGACAGCGGGTATGGCTACACCTTC
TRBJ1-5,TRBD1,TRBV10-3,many,CAISEQGLSNQPQHF,TGTGCCATCAGTGAACAGGGGCTTAGCAATCAGCCCCAGCATTTT
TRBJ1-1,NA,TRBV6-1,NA,CASTVGEWDTEAFF,TGTGCCAGCACCGTGGGGGAGTGGGACACTGAAGCTTTCTTT
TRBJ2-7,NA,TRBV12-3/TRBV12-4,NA,CASSPWGAQFSYEQYF,TGTGCCAGCTCACCATGGGGGGCTCAATTCTCCTACGAGCAGTACTTC
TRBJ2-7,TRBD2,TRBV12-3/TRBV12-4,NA,CASSSPGGIGYEQYF,TGTGCCAGCAGCTCCCCCGGGGGGATAGGTTACGAGCAGTACTTC
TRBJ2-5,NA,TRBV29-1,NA,CSVEEGETQYF,TGCAGCGTTGAGGAAGGGGAGACCCAGTACTTC
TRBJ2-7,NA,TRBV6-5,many,CASSYSGPSDEQYF,TGTGCCAGCAGTTACTCGGGGCCGAGCGACGAGCAGTACTTC
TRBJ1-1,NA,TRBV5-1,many,CASSLGTETEAFF,TGCGCCAGCAGCCTCGGGACGGAGACTGAAGCTTTCTTT
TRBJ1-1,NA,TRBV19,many,CASSLHLGELDTEAFF,TGTGCCAGTAGTCTTCATTTAGGCGAGCTGGACACTGAAGCTTTCTTT
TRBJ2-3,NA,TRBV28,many,CASSSGTDRTDTQYF,TGTGCCAGCAGTTCCGGAACGGACCGCACAGATACGCAGTATTTT
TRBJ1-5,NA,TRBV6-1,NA,CASSEALAGWQPQHF,TGTGCCAGCAGTGAAGCCTTGGCAGGTTGGCAGCCCCAGCATTTT
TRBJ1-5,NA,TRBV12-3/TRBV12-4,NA,CASSLQDSQQPQHF,TGTGCCAGCAGTTTACAAGACAGTCAACAGCCCCAGCATTTT
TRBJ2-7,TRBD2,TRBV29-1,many,CSVAGSSGRSYEQYF,TGCAGCGTGGCGGGTAGTAGCGGGAGATCCTACGAGCAGTACTTC
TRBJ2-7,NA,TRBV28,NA,CASSSMGAVSYEQYF,TGTGCCAGCAGTTCAATGGGGGCAGTCTCCTACGAGCAGTACTTC
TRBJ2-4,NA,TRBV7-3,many,CASSPPRRSLAKNIQYF,TGTGCCAGCAGCCCACCTCGACGGTCCCTAGCCAAAAACATTCAGTACTTC
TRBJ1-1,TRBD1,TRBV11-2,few,CASSHDRGGAEAFF,TGTGCCAGCAGCCATGACAGGGGGGGAGCTGAAGCTTTCTTT
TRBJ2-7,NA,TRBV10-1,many,CASSESRDTTQYF,TGCGCCAGCAGTGAGTCCAGAGATACGACGCAGTACTTC
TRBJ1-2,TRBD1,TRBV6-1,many,CASSLDRVGYGYTF,TGTGCCAGCAGTCTAGACAGGGTGGGCTATGGCTACACCTTC
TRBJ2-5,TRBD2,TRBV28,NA,CASSFLAGSLGETQYF,TGTGCCAGCAGTTTTCTAGCGGGATCCCTTGGGGAGACCCAGTACTTC